This TCR beta chain was sequenced in a study of identical twins. Germline V gene sequence: CDR1 DFQATT, CDR2 SNEGSKA (reference sequence). V was trimmed by 6 bases and J by 3 bases, leaving 7 bases between them. The CDR3 contains 11 residues. In TCRdb, the 5' RACE reads were re-called with MiXCR into one record per CDR3 protein. The sample has about 450,000 distinct CDR3 sequences, approximately 17% seen once. Sequencing was performed on naive T cells sorted from blood. This rearrangement joins TRBV20-1 to TRBJ2-3; unclear D gene. The sequence came from a man aged 45-65 years in good health. The CDR3 DNA reads TGCAGTGCCCTAGTGACAGATACGCAGTATTTT. Residues: CSALVTDTQYF.